This is a list of T cell receptor beta chains from one sample in a study of cytomegalovirus exposure and HLA in healthy donors. Method: immunoSEQ multiplex PCR; TCRdb's copy keeps in-frame clones and lacks some. The data show 150,000 to 170,000 clones, with roughly 83% seen just once and 7.7% held by the top ten. Source material: PBMCs. The source is a man aged 25 to 40 in good health and CMV-seropositive. Both conserved end residues are part of each CDR3. D genes are given only for firm matches. Clone size is given for some rows only: seen once, a few or many times, or a class if the clone is expanded.

cdr3_aa cdr3_nt clone_size j_call v_call d_call
CATTTGSPVGNTIYF TGTGCCACTACGACAGGGTCACCCGTTGGAAACACCATATATTTT . TRBJ1-3 TRBV5-4 TRBD1
CASSLQGILGGGYTF TGTGCCAGCAGCTTGCAGGGTATACTGGGCGGTGGCTACACCTTC . TRBJ1-2 TRBV5-4 .
CASSFPGSTYEQYF TGTGCCAGCAGTTTCCCAGGCAGCACCTACGAGCAGTACTTC . TRBJ2-7 TRBV28 .
CASSYERGRETQYF TGCGCCAGCAGCTACGAAAGGGGGCGGGAGACCCAGTACTTC . TRBJ2-5 TRBV5-1 TRBD1
CASSRTFQGSYEQYF TGTGCCAGCAGCAGGACATTCCAAGGGTCCTACGAGCAGTACTTC . TRBJ2-7 TRBV6-5 .
CASSLPGEQFF TGTGCCAGCAGCTTACCGGGTGAGCAGTTCTTC once TRBJ2-1 TRBV7-9 .
CASSPGGASLKPQHF TGTGCCAGCAGTCCGGGCGGGGCGTCCCTTAAACCCCAGCATTTT . TRBJ1-5 TRBV28 .
CASSLEGRYENGYTF TGTGCCAGCAGCTTAGAAGGCAGGTATGAGAATGGCTACACCTTC once TRBJ1-2 TRBV11-1 .
CASSISRQPQHF TGTGCCAGTAGTATTAGTCGGCAGCCCCAGCATTTT . TRBJ1-5 TRBV19 .
CASSASGAYEQYF TGTGCCAGCAGCGCCTCAGGGGCTTACGAGCAGTACTTC few TRBJ2-7 TRBV11-3 .
CASSPLDRGGPQPQHF TGTGCCAGTAGTCCCCTCGACAGGGGAGGGCCTCAGCCCCAGCATTTT few TRBJ1-5 TRBV19 TRBD1
CAISEAGWISGNTIYF TGTGCCATCAGTGAGGCAGGGTGGATCTCTGGAAACACCATATATTTT . TRBJ1-3 TRBV10-3 .
CASSLAPPSNQPQHF TGTGCCAGCAGCTTAGCTCCCCCGAGCAATCAGCCCCAGCATTTT . TRBJ1-5 TRBV7-2 .
CASSYGLGGTIYF TGTGCCAGCAGTTACGGTTTGGGGGGCACCATATATTTT . TRBJ1-3 TRBV6-5 .
CASSLSPTVLNTEAFF TGTGCCAGCAGTTTATCACCCACGGTACTGAACACTGAAGCTTTCTTT . TRBJ1-1 TRBV27 .
CASSLGDRSSYEQYF TGTGCCAGCAGCTTGGGTGACAGGAGCTCCTACGAGCAGTACTTC . TRBJ2-7 TRBV5-4 .
CASSQGPSGGSGELFF TGCGCCAGCAGCCAAGGACCGTCAGGGGGCTCCGGGGAGCTGTTTTTT . TRBJ2-2 TRBV4-1 TRBD1
CASTNGGYPYNEQFF TGTGCCAGCACGAACGGGGGGTATCCCTACAATGAGCAGTTCTTC . TRBJ2-1 TRBV6-5 TRBD2
CASSQVGQAMNTEAFF TGTGCCAGCAGCCAAGTGGGACAGGCCATGAACACTGAAGCTTTCTTT . TRBJ1-1 TRBV27 TRBD1
CASSPGGGPYEQYF TGTGCCAGCTCACCAGGGGGGGGTCCTTACGAGCAGTACTTC few TRBJ2-7 TRBV18 TRBD2
CASSVEGGQPQHF TGTGCCAGCAGCGTAGAGGGGGGGCAGCCCCAGCATTTT . TRBJ1-5 TRBV9 .
CASSSPFETGELFF TGTGCCAGCAGCTCACCCTTTGAGACCGGGGAGCTGTTTTTT . TRBJ2-2 TRBV5-6 .
CASSLGQGTNAEKLFF TGCGCCAGCAGCTTGGGACAGGGGACAAATGCTGAAAAACTGTTTTTT once TRBJ1-4 TRBV5-1 TRBD1
CASSDALVEQYF TGTGCCAGCAGCGACGCCCTAGTCGAGCAGTACTTC . TRBJ2-7 TRBV7-2 .
CASNPGGLYLYGYTF TGTGCCAGCAACCCCGGGGGACTGTATTTATATGGCTACACCTTC . TRBJ1-2 TRBV6-5 .
CASTLRSRGTWYDGYTF TGTGCCAGCACATTACGTTCGAGGGGGACGTGGTACGATGGCTACACCTTC few TRBJ1-2 TRBV28 .
CASSQESLGLRTDTQYF TGTGCCAGCAGCCAAGAGAGTTTGGGACTCCGCACAGATACGCAGTATTTT . TRBJ2-3 TRBV4-2 .
CASSFEDRGGTGELFF TGTGCCAGCAGCTTTGAGGACAGGGGTGGCACCGGGGAGCTGTTTTTT . TRBJ2-2 TRBV13 TRBD1
CAISGGDEQYF TGTGCCATCAGTGGAGGCGACGAGCAGTACTTC . TRBJ2-7 TRBV10-3 .
CASIDRANTEAFF TGTGCCAGCATAGACAGGGCGAACACTGAAGCTTTCTTT . TRBJ1-1 TRBV28 TRBD1
CASSQGEGRGSYGYTF TGCGCCAGCAGCCAAGGCGAAGGAAGGGGGAGCTATGGCTACACCTTC . TRBJ1-2 TRBV4-1 .
CASSEREGLPAFF TGTGCCAGCAGTGAAAGGGAGGGACTGCCCGCTTTCTTT once TRBJ1-1 TRBV2 .
CASRTGRRDEQYF TGTGCCAGCAGGACAGGTCGCCGGGACGAGCAGTACTTC once TRBJ2-7 TRBV5-4 .
CASSEGSRSEKLFF TGTGCCAGCAGCGAGGGCTCGAGAAGTGAAAAACTGTTTTTT . TRBJ1-4 TRBV7-8 .
CASSLGPRETQYF TGTGCCAGCAGCTTAGGCCCCCGGGAGACCCAGTACTTC . TRBJ2-5 TRBV11-3 .
CASSSPTGETQYF TGCGCCAGCAGCTCCCCCACCGGGGAGACCCAGTACTTC few TRBJ2-5 TRBV5-1 .
CASRATGELFF TGCGCCAGCAGAGCAACCGGGGAGCTGTTTTTT . TRBJ2-2 TRBV5-1 .
CASSVAGSGDTQYF TGTGCCAGCAGCGTGGCGGGGTCAGGAGATACGCAGTATTTT . TRBJ2-3 TRBV9 .
CASSILAGGFQETQYF TGTGCCAGCAGTATCTTGGCGGGAGGATTTCAAGAGACCCAGTACTTC . TRBJ2-5 TRBV25-1 TRBD2
CASSLDRAYEQYF TGTGCCAGCAGTTTGGACAGGGCCTACGAGCAGTACTTC . TRBJ2-7 TRBV27 TRBD1
CASTPTVNYGYTF TGTGCCAGCACCCCGACAGTGAACTATGGCTACACCTTC . TRBJ1-2 TRBV6-1 .
CASSMGGGRGGTEAFF TGTGCCAGCTCAATGGGTGGGGGCAGAGGGGGTACTGAAGCTTTCTTT . TRBJ1-1 TRBV2 .
CASSAHWTGGYEQYF TGTGCCAGCAGCGCACACTGGACAGGGGGCTACGAGCAGTACTTC . TRBJ2-7 TRBV9 TRBD1